This is a list of T cell receptor beta chains from one sample in a study of beta chain features in type 1 diabetes. The assay was immunoSEQ multiplex PCR, and TCRdb's table has in-frame clones only and misses some. The sample lists some 410,000 clones, over 10% occurring once. The sequencing input was naive CD4+ T cells from blood. These receptors were taken from a woman aged 18 to 35 in good health. Each CDR3 is given with its conserved first and last residue. Each record gives: clone size, D gene, V gene, J gene, CDR3 protein, CDR3 DNA. A D gene is named only where the DNA matches it firmly. Clone size is given for some rows only: seen once, a few or many times, or a class if the clone is expanded.

abundance: -; d_gene: -; v_gene: TRBV29-1; j_gene: TRBJ1-5; CDR3aa: CSWGSVSNQPQHF; CDR3nt: TGCAGCTGGGGGTCGGTTAGCAATCAGCCCCAGCATTTT
abundance: few; d_gene: TRBD1; v_gene: TRBV29-1; j_gene: TRBJ2-7; CDR3aa: CSVDQTGTYEQYF; CDR3nt: TGCAGCGTTGACCAGACAGGGACCTACGAGCAGTACTTC
abundance: -; d_gene: -; v_gene: TRBV21-1; j_gene: TRBJ2-3; CDR3aa: CASSKGNTDTQYF; CDR3nt: TGTGCCAGCAGCAAAGGGAACACAGATACGCAGTATTTT
abundance: -; d_gene: TRBD2; v_gene: TRBV27; j_gene: TRBJ2-7; CDR3aa: CASGTSSGRDYEQYF; CDR3nt: TGTGCCAGCGGTACTTCGAGCGGGAGGGACTACGAGCAGTACTTC
abundance: -; d_gene: TRBD1; v_gene: TRBV7-3; j_gene: TRBJ2-2; CDR3aa: CASSPSRDRTNTGELFF; CDR3nt: TGTGCCAGCAGCCCCTCCCGGGACAGGACGAACACCGGGGAGCTGTTTTTT
abundance: -; d_gene: -; v_gene: TRBV29-1; j_gene: TRBJ1-1; CDR3aa: CSVGKGRVNTEAFF; CDR3nt: TGCAGCGTAGGTAAGGGGCGGGTGAACACTGAAGCTTTCTTT
abundance: few; d_gene: -; v_gene: TRBV6-6; j_gene: TRBJ2-3; CDR3aa: CASSYDQGFLTQYF; CDR3nt: TGTGCCAGCAGTTACGACCAGGGGTTTCTTACGCAGTATTTT
abundance: few; d_gene: -; v_gene: TRBV5-1; j_gene: TRBJ1-6; CDR3aa: CASSLGQSPLHF; CDR3nt: TGCGCCAGCAGCTTGGGACAGTCACCCCTCCACTTT
abundance: -; d_gene: -; v_gene: TRBV18; j_gene: TRBJ1-4; CDR3aa: CASSPQRNEKLFF; CDR3nt: TGTGCCAGCTCACCGCAACGCAATGAAAAACTGTTTTTT
abundance: -; d_gene: -; v_gene: TRBV9; j_gene: TRBJ2-1; CDR3aa: CASSVQPGTAYNEQFF; CDR3nt: TGTGCCAGCAGCGTCCAACCGGGGACGGCATACAATGAGCAGTTCTTC
abundance: -; d_gene: TRBD1; v_gene: TRBV18; j_gene: TRBJ1-1; CDR3aa: CASFPGQANTEAFF; CDR3nt: TGTGCCAGCTTCCCGGGACAGGCCAACACTGAAGCTTTCTTT
abundance: -; d_gene: -; v_gene: TRBV20-1; j_gene: TRBJ2-1; CDR3aa: CSAWGTNEQFF; CDR3nt: TGCAGTGCCTGGGGTACTAATGAGCAGTTCTTC
abundance: -; d_gene: -; v_gene: TRBV4-1; j_gene: TRBJ1-1; CDR3aa: CASSQGRIGVMNTEAFF; CDR3nt: TGCGCCAGCAGCCAGGGGAGAATCGGGGTAATGAACACTGAAGCTTTCTTT
abundance: -; d_gene: -; v_gene: TRBV2; j_gene: TRBJ2-5; CDR3aa: CASRDGGETQYF; CDR3nt: TGTGCCAGCAGGGATGGAGGAGAGACCCAGTACTTC
abundance: -; d_gene: -; v_gene: TRBV7-2; j_gene: TRBJ2-3; CDR3aa: CASSARTASHTQYF; CDR3nt: TGTGCCAGCAGCGCCCGGACTGCCTCCCATACGCAGTATTTT
abundance: few; d_gene: -; v_gene: TRBV29-1; j_gene: TRBJ2-3; CDR3aa: CSQTWGRAGDTQYF; CDR3nt: TGCAGCCAGACTTGGGGCAGGGCGGGAGATACGCAGTATTTT
abundance: -; d_gene: -; v_gene: TRBV4-1; j_gene: TRBJ2-3; CDR3aa: CASSRPPGRLRDTQYF; CDR3nt: TGCGCCAGCAGCCGCCCGCCGGGGCGGCTGAGGGATACGCAGTATTTT
abundance: -; d_gene: -; v_gene: TRBV4-3; j_gene: TRBJ1-6; CDR3aa: CASSQGDISPLHF; CDR3nt: TGCGCCAGCAGCCAAGGCGATATTTCACCCCTCCACTTT
abundance: -; d_gene: -; v_gene: TRBV5-1; j_gene: TRBJ2-5; CDR3aa: CASSYGGLIGVRETQYF; CDR3nt: TGCGCCAGCAGCTATGGGGGTCTAATCGGCGTAAGAGAGACCCAGTACTTC
abundance: few; d_gene: -; v_gene: TRBV18; j_gene: TRBJ2-5; CDR3aa: CASSPTKETQYF; CDR3nt: TGTGCCAGCTCACCAACCAAAGAGACCCAGTACTTC
abundance: few; d_gene: -; v_gene: TRBV7-2; j_gene: TRBJ1-2; CDR3aa: CASSGTGNGYTF; CDR3nt: TGTGCCAGCAGCGGGACTGGGAATGGCTACACCTTC
abundance: -; d_gene: -; v_gene: TRBV7-2; j_gene: TRBJ2-3; CDR3aa: CASSFVAPQGWDTQYF; CDR3nt: TGTGCCAGCAGCTTCGTAGCTCCCCAGGGGTGGGATACGCAGTATTTT
abundance: -; d_gene: -; v_gene: TRBV4-3; j_gene: TRBJ1-1; CDR3aa: CASSQVYWGLKNTEAFF; CDR3nt: TGCGCCAGCAGCCAAGTTTACTGGGGGCTGAAGAACACTGAAGCTTTCTTT
abundance: -; d_gene: -; v_gene: TRBV7-2; j_gene: TRBJ2-5; CDR3aa: CASSVIQTQYF; CDR3nt: TGTGCCAGCAGCGTCATTCAGACCCAGTACTTC
abundance: -; d_gene: -; v_gene: TRBV6-6; j_gene: TRBJ2-3; CDR3aa: CASSYGRVTDTQYF; CDR3nt: TGTGCCAGCAGTTATGGGCGGGTCACAGATACGCAGTATTTT
abundance: -; d_gene: -; v_gene: TRBV5-4; j_gene: TRBJ1-2; CDR3aa: CASSLWQTNYGYTF; CDR3nt: TGTGCCAGCAGCTTGTGGCAGACTAACTATGGCTACACCTTC
abundance: few; d_gene: -; v_gene: TRBV7-9; j_gene: TRBJ1-3; CDR3aa: CASSLRLTGNTIYF; CDR3nt: TGTGCCAGCAGCTTAAGGCTGACTGGAAACACCATATATTTT
abundance: few; d_gene: TRBD1; v_gene: TRBV6-5; j_gene: TRBJ2-5; CDR3aa: CASSFTGGRETQYF; CDR3nt: TGTGCCAGCAGTTTTACAGGGGGCCGGGAGACCCAGTACTTC
abundance: -; d_gene: TRBD2; v_gene: TRBV4-2; j_gene: TRBJ2-5; CDR3aa: CASSQDYFTSGTQETQYF; CDR3nt: TGTGCCAGCAGCCAAGATTACTTCACTAGCGGTACGCAAGAGACCCAGTACTTC
abundance: -; d_gene: -; v_gene: TRBV4-1; j_gene: TRBJ2-3; CDR3aa: CASSQLRTVSDTQYF; CDR3nt: TGCGCCAGCAGCCAACTCCGGACTGTCTCGGATACGCAGTATTTT
abundance: -; d_gene: -; v_gene: TRBV6-6; j_gene: TRBJ2-5; CDR3aa: CASGRDSTEETQYF; CDR3nt: TGTGCCAGCGGGAGGGACAGCACAGAAGAGACCCAGTACTTC
abundance: -; d_gene: -; v_gene: TRBV18; j_gene: TRBJ2-7; CDR3aa: CASSPGADYEQYF; CDR3nt: TGTGCCAGCTCCCCTGGGGCAGACTACGAGCAGTACTTC
abundance: few; d_gene: TRBD1; v_gene: TRBV7-9; j_gene: TRBJ2-1; CDR3aa: CASSPPGQGNNEQFF; CDR3nt: TGTGCCAGCAGCCCCCCGGGACAGGGGAACAATGAGCAGTTCTTC
abundance: -; d_gene: TRBD1; v_gene: TRBV7-2; j_gene: TRBJ2-7; CDR3aa: CASTVYRTGGGEQYF; CDR3nt: TGTGCCAGCACCGTCTACCGGACAGGGGGCGGCGAGCAGTACTTC
abundance: few; d_gene: -; v_gene: TRBV28; j_gene: TRBJ2-1; CDR3aa: CASSGGTTTYNEQFF; CDR3nt: TGTGCCAGCAGTGGGGGGACAACGACTTACAATGAGCAGTTCTTC
abundance: few; d_gene: -; v_gene: TRBV9; j_gene: TRBJ2-7; CDR3aa: CASSVAEGPYEQYF; CDR3nt: TGTGCCAGCAGCGTAGCGGAGGGGCCCTACGAGCAGTACTTC
abundance: few; d_gene: -; v_gene: TRBV7-9; j_gene: TRBJ2-3; CDR3aa: CASSSPGLTTDTQYF; CDR3nt: TGTGCCAGCAGCTCTCCGGGACTGACCACAGATACGCAGTATTTT
abundance: -; d_gene: -; v_gene: TRBV5-1; j_gene: TRBJ2-1; CDR3aa: CASSFLGLSSRNNEQFF; CDR3nt: TGCGCCAGCAGCTTTCTGGGTTTGTCTAGCAGAAACAATGAGCAGTTCTTC
abundance: -; d_gene: TRBD1; v_gene: TRBV2; j_gene: TRBJ2-1; CDR3aa: CASRWDRVYEQFF; CDR3nt: TGTGCCAGCCGTTGGGACAGGGTCTATGAGCAGTTCTTC
abundance: -; d_gene: TRBD1; v_gene: TRBV9; j_gene: TRBJ2-3; CDR3aa: CASSAHGTGGLDTQYF; CDR3nt: TGTGCCAGCAGCGCGCACGGGACAGGGGGTTTGGATACGCAGTATTTT
abundance: few; d_gene: -; v_gene: TRBV30; j_gene: TRBJ1-4; CDR3aa: CAWSYSPTGTNEKLFF; CDR3nt: TGTGCCTGGAGTTATTCCCCCACAGGGACTAATGAAAAACTGTTTTTT